This T cell receptor beta chain was identified during a study of beta chain features in type 1 diabetes. Regarding the study as a whole: Whether TCRB rearrangement is influenced by HLA type was left unresolved in this analysis. TCRB CDR3s from Type 1 diabetes patients were moderately but significantly shorter in all four CD4+ subsets. PCR may have favored shorter templates equally in patients and controls. There were fewer insertions and more deletions at the VDJ junctions of type 1 diabetes patients.

Turning to this clone: Its antigen remains unidentified.

Germline loops: CDR1 SGDLS, CDR2 YYNGEE. The CDR3 runs 15 residues. Trimming removed 3 bases at V and 7 bases at J, with 16 bases between. Since all of the isolated RNA was reverse transcribed, expressed TCRB transcripts were what got sequenced. The table came from immunoSEQ multiplex PCR; TCRdb's copy has only in-frame clones and leaves some out. The sample lists roughly 700,000 clones, roughly 13% occurring once. Blood was drawn once from each donor into heparinised tubes. The draws averaged around 0.12 L. The sample comprised naive CD4+ T cells from blood. The clonotype comes from a man aged 18 to 29 with type 1 diabetes. This chain connects TRBV9 to TRBJ2-2, with a possible D match to TRBD2 (5 bases). The CDR3 DNA sequence: TGTGCCAGCAGCGCCTCACTAGAATCCGGCGGGGAGCTGTTTTTT. Its translation: CASSASLESGGELFF.